This entry lists 18 T cell receptor beta chains sequenced from one sample in a study of breast tumors, draining lymph nodes, adjacent tissues. The lymph nodes were axillary draining lymph nodes from breast cancer patients. TCRdb re-called the multiplex PCR reads with MiXCR, one entry per CDR3 protein. The table lists under 150,000 distinct CDR3 sequences, about 20% of them singletons. Sequences were obtained from axillary lymph node tissue. Source of these receptors: a female donor with breast cancer. Some clones in this sample may be carry-over from other donors' samples.

This clonotype was found a few times. A much larger clone lies one base from this, so it may be a read error. The chain recombines TRBV20-1 with TRBJ1-5; no definite D call. The CDR3 consists of 14 residues. The germline CDR1 and CDR2 sequences are DFQATT and SNEGSKA (reference sequence). This chain's CDR3 is CGANEGGRGQPQHF. The CDR3 bases are TGCGGTGCTAACGAGGGAGGCCGGGGTCAGCCCCAGCATTTT.

This clonotype was seen many times. The V call is TRBV6-1, the J call TRBJ2-7; no definite D call. V dropped 5 bases and J dropped 3 bases, with 20 bases sitting between them. From germline, CDR1 is MNHNS and CDR2 SASEGT. This CDR3 contains 16 residues. In nucleotides, the CDR3 is TGTGCCAGCAGTTCCTTTGGGGTCCCAGGCCTCTACGAGCAGTACTTC. Encoded protein: CASSSFGVPGLYEQYF.

In the case of this clonotype: A much larger clone lies one base from this, so it may be a read error. The V and J genes are TRBV6-1 and TRBJ2-1; 9 bases fit TRBD2. Germline assignment: CDR1 MNHNS and CDR2 SASEGT. Trimming removed 7 bases from V and 5 bases from J; junction bases left unmatched: 12. This CDR3 contains 16 residues. The CDR3 spells CASIPIAGADHNEQFF. Here the CDR3 DNA reads TGTGCCAGCATCCCAATAGCGGGAGCGGACCACAATGAGCAGTTCTTC.

This clonotype was recorded many times. This sequence joins TRBV20-1 and TRBJ2-3; D possibly matches TRBD1 or TRBD2 (6 bases each). Trimming removed 2 bases from V and 0 bases from J, with 12 bases in between. The length of the CDR3 is 15 residues. CDR1 and CDR2 (germline): DFQATT, SNEGSKA (reference sequence). CDR3 region: CSARRGAASTDTQYF. The CDR3 region has the DNA TGCAGTGCTAGAAGGGGGGCAGCTAGCACAGATACGCAGTATTTT.

Points on this clonotype: An end of the junction does not agree with germline; a read error may underlie this. CDR3 bases: TGTGCCAGTAGTATAGCGGGACAGGGGGCGCTGACTGGGGCCAACGTCCTAACTTTC. Residues: CASSIAGQGALTGANVLTF. This chain joins TRBV19 and TRBJ2-6; 12 bases fit TRBD1. CDR3 length: 19 amino acids. Germline lookup yields CDR1 LNHDA and CDR2 SQIVND (reference sequence).

A remark on this clonotype: A read error may explain this, as a much larger clone is one base away. The chain joins TRBV5-1 to TRBJ2-3; D perhaps matches TRBD1 (6 bases). The germline gives CDR1 SGHRS, CDR2 YFSETQ. Between the trimmed V and J ends, which lost 3 bases and 1 base, there was a span of 15 bases. The CDR3 covers 16 residues. The CDR3 DNA sequence: TGCGCCAGCAGCTGGGGGTTGGACAGTCGCACAGATACGCAGTATTTT. As protein: CASSWGLDSRTDTQYF.

A remark on this clonotype: Possible read error: a much larger clone is one base away. V and J are TRBV15 and TRBJ2-3; D is perhaps TRBD1 or TRBD2 (5 bases each). This CDR3 region has 12 residues. Germline loops: CDR1 LNHNV, CDR2 YYDKDF (reference sequence). CDR3 sequence (DNA): TGTGCCACCACAAGGGAGACAGATACGCCGTATTTT. This codes for CATTRETDTPYF. Full variable domain (missing parts from reference TRBV15 and TRBJ2-3): DAMVIQNPRYQVTQFGKPVTLSCSQTLNHNVMYWYQQKSSQAPKLLFHYYDKDFNNEADTPDNFQSRRPNTSFCFLDIRSPGLGDTAMYLCATTRETDTPYFGPGTRLTVL.

As for this clonotype: A much more abundant neighbour one base away suggests this may be a read error. The chain employs TRBV10-2 and TRBJ1-5; D unresolved. Trimming took off 0 bases at V and 2 bases at J, with 8 bases between the two ends. CDR3 length: 15 residues. The germline gives CDR1 WSHSY, CDR2 SAAADI. In DNA, the CDR3 is TGCGCCAGCAGTGAGTCGAACAGACGCAATCAGCCCCAGCATTTT. Its protein product is CASSESNRRNQPQHF.

Regarding this clonotype: Given a much more abundant clone one base away, this may be a read error. This chain connects TRBV6-6 to TRBJ1-4; 9 bases map to TRBD1. The germline V gene encodes CDR1 MNHNY and CDR2 SVGAGI (reference sequence). The trim removed 5 bases at V and 7 bases at J, leaving 8 bases unmatched. This CDR3 is built from 15 residues. The CDR3 nucleotides are TGTGCCAGCAGTCTGATGGCGGGACAGGGTGAAAAACTGTTTTTT. It is translated as CASSLMAGQGEKLFF.

V usage is TRBV30 and J usage is TRBJ2-2; D is perhaps TRBD1 or TRBD2 (5 bases each). CDR3 length: 14 residues. Trimming took off 5 bases at V and 2 bases at J, with 12 bases between the two ends. Germline V gene lookup returns CDR1 GTSNPN and CDR2 SVGIG (reference sequence). Here the CDR3 reads CAWGGVRNTGELFF. In DNA form, the CDR3 reads TGTGCCTGGGGGGGTGTTAGAAACACCGGGGAGCTGTTTTTT. Complete variable domain (other parts from reference TRBV30 and TRBJ2-2): SQTIHQWPATLVQPVGSPLSLECTVEGTSNPNLYWYRQAAGRGLQLLFYSVGIGQISSEVPQNLSASRPQDRQFILSSKKLLLSDSGFYLCAWGGVRNTGELFFGEGSRLTVL.

This clonotype showed up many times. This chain connects TRBV19 to TRBJ2-7; 10 bases map to TRBD2. CDR1 is LNHDA and CDR2 is SQIVND in the germline V gene (reference sequence). Trimming removed 2 bases from V and 0 bases from J; junction bases left unmatched: 4. This CDR3 spans 16 amino acids. CDR3 in DNA: TGTGCCAGTAGTATATCTACTAGCGGGAACTCCTACGAGCAGTACTTC. Translation: CASSISTSGNSYEQYF.

The table lists this clonotype with many counts. V and J are TRBV4-2 and TRBJ2-2; 9 bases line up with TRBD2. Germline lookup yields CDR1 LGHNA and CDR2 YNFKEQ. V shed 0 bases, J shed 7 bases, and the junction held 9 bases outside the gene matches. The CDR3 length is 17 residues. CDR3 protein: CASSQDGGRAENGELFF. DNA for the CDR3: TGTGCCAGCAGCCAAGACGGCGGGAGGGCCGAGAACGGGGAGCTGTTTTTT.

This clonotype occurred a few times. The V gene is TRBV30, the J gene TRBJ1-4; 8 nucleotides line up with TRBD1. This CDR3 is built from 12 residues. Trimming took 1 base from V and 13 from J; bases not matched to a gene: 5. Germline V gives CDR1 GTSNPN, CDR2 SVGIG (reference sequence). The CDR3 sequence is CAWSARTGILFF. DNA of the CDR3: TGTGCCTGGAGTGCCCGGACAGGGATACTGTTTTTT. The whole variable domain, remainder taken from reference TRBV30 and TRBJ1-4, is SQTIHQWPATLVQPVGSPLSLECTVEGTSNPNLYWYRQAAGRGLQLLFYSVGIGQISSEVPQNLSASRPQDRQFILSSKKLLLSDSGFYLCAWSARTGILFFGSGTQLSVL.

This clonotype was seen ten or more times. The rearrangement links TRBV4-1 to TRBJ1-3; D remains ambiguous. CDR1 MGHRA and CDR2 YSYEKL come from the germline V gene. V lost 1 base, J lost 3 bases, and 13 bases lay in between. The CDR3 length is 16 residues. The CDR3 DNA follows: TGCGCCAGCAGCCAAGTTCCGTGGGGAAGTGGAAACACCATATATTTT. As protein: CASSQVPWGSGNTIYF.

This clonotype was recorded at least ten times. This chain uses TRBV12-3 or TRBV12-4 with TRBJ2-3, with TRBD2 matching over 13 bases. V gave up 5 bases and J gave up 6 bases; unmatched junction bases: 8. This CDR3 comprises 16 residues. In DNA form, the CDR3 reads TGTGCCAGCAGTCTGCGGGGACTAGCGGGATCGGATACGCAGTATTTT. This translates into CASSLRGLAGSDTQYF.

This clonotype was found many times. The chain links TRBV20-1 to TRBJ2-7, with 11 bases identical to TRBD2. The CDR3 spans 14 residues. Germline V gene data show CDR1 as DFQATT and CDR2 as SNEGSKA (reference sequence). The V gene end was trimmed by 6 bases and the J gene end by 3 bases; junction bases not matched to a gene: 7. In nucleotides, the CDR3 is TGCAGTGCAAACCTTGGACTAGCGGGCTACGAGCAGTACTTC. It is translated as CSANLGLAGYEQYF.

This clonotype was found many times. This chain joins TRBV20-1 and TRBJ2-7; a weak D match, TRBD2 (5 bases). CDR3 length: 12 residues. Germline assignment: CDR1 DFQATT and CDR2 SNEGSKA (reference sequence). The V gene lost 3 bases and the J gene lost 7 bases, with 13 bases spanning the gap. The CDR3 DNA reads as TGCAGTGCTAGCCGGGATCTGGGTGAGCAGTACTTC. Protein sequence: CSASRDLGEQYF.

The rearrangement joins TRBV6-1 to TRBJ2-2; TRBD1 aligns across 10 bases. The germline V gene encodes CDR1 MNHNS and CDR2 SASEGT. The CDR3 covers 15 residues. The junction had 3 bases not matched to a gene; V was cut back by 4 bases and J by 4 bases. The CDR3 is CASSARDRGTGELFF. The CDR3 bases are TGTGCCAGCAGTGCCCGGGACAGGGGCACCGGGGAGCTGTTTTTT.